This T cell receptor (beta chain) derives from a study of blood T cell repertoires in COVID-19. With 3 bases removed from V and 5 bases from J, the gap between germline ends came to 10 bases. Germline V lookup: CDR1 SEHNR, CDR2 FQNEAQ (reference sequence). There are 13 residues in the CDR3. Profiling relied on immunoSEQ multiplex PCR, and the TCRdb table lists in-frame clones only, not all of them. The data show tens of thousands of clones, 82% seen once. Material: peripheral blood. The sequence was obtained from a woman aged 55-75 years with acute or convalescent COVID-19. The chain combines TRBV7-9 with TRBJ1-2, with D hard to call. In DNA form, the CDR3 reads TGTGCCAGCAGCTTCGGGGATACGTATGGCTACACCTTC. This gives the protein CASSFGDTYGYTF.